This T cell receptor (beta chain) was retrieved from a study of T cells after yellow fever vaccination. Study background: CD3, CD45RA, CCR7 and CD95 defined the sorted EM, EMRA, CM and Tscm memory subsets.

The CDR3 is 14 residues long. Germline loops: CDR1 DFQATT, CDR2 SNEGSKA (reference sequence). Trimming took 1 base from V and 2 from J, leaving 12 bases between them. The TCR cDNA carried a universal primer site and UMIs from 5'RACE template switching. TCRdb reanalysed the 5' RACE reads using MiXCR and keeps one entry per CDR3 protein. The repertoire holds roughly 4,400 distinct CDR3 sequences, with around 3.5% as singletons. Findings and caveats of the study: The booster saw the reappearance of most primary-vaccination clones (nearly 98% CD4, around 88% CD8). Vaccine-responding clonotypes were almost all undetectable in sorted memory subsets on day 0.

Many counts were recorded for this clonotype. Sample: PBMCs, either bulk or a sorted T-cell subset (CD4+, CD8+, memory, or dextramer-sorted; not recorded which), taken 15 days after the yellow fever booster vaccination. This clonotype was obtained from a man aged 25-45 years who received the YFV17D yellow fever vaccine. V and J are TRBV20-1 and TRBJ2-7, with D perhaps TRBD2 (6 bases). DNA for the CDR3: TGCAGTGCTAGAGTGGCTAGCGAAACCTACGAGCAGTACTTC. This translates into CSARVASETYEQYF.